This passage covers 14 T cell receptor beta chains from one sample sequenced in a study of PD-1 blockade in classical Hodgkin lymphoma. The repertoire was sequenced with immunoSEQ multiplex PCR; TCRdb's copy has only in-frame clones and lacks some. The sample has 70,000 or so clones; about 93% are singletons. The sample's time point: newly diagnosed, previously untreated cHL patient sample. The specimen sequenced was peripheral blood mononuclear cells (PBMCs). All receptors derive from a human donor with classical Hodgkin lymphoma.

The chain joins TRBV7-2 to TRBJ2-7; 10 positions match TRBD2. The CDR3 totals 15 residues. V gave up 5 bases and J gave up 4 bases; unmatched junction bases: 8. The germline gives CDR1 SGHTA, CDR2 FQGNSA. The CDR3 is CASSQRTSGRYEQYF. In nucleotides, the CDR3 is TGTGCCAGCAGCCAGAGGACTAGCGGACGTTACGAGCAGTACTTC. Full variable domain (rest looked up from reference TRBV7-2 and TRBJ2-7): GAGVSQSPSNKVTEKGKDVELRCDPISGHTALYWYRQSLGQGLEFLIYFQGNSAPDKSGLPSDRFSAERTGGSVSTLTIQRTQQEDSAVYLCASSQRTSGRYEQYFGPGTRLTVT.

J is TRBJ2-7 and V is TRBV5-8; weak D call: TRBD2 (5 bases). The V end was cut by 2 bases, the J end by 4 bases, with 31 bases between. Germline V gene sequence: CDR1 SGHTS, CDR2 YDEGEE. The CDR3 has 20 residues. The CDR3 region has the DNA TGTGCCAGCAGCTTCCCCTCATCCTGGCTTAGCGACGGCCGGTCGTACGAGCAGTACTTC. It is translated as CASSFPSSWLSDGRSYEQYF. Combining the CDR3 with reference TRBV5-8 and TRBJ2-7 gives the whole variable domain EAGVTQSPTHLIKTRGQQATLRCSPISGHTSVYWYQQALGLGLQFLLWYDEGEERNRGNFPPRFSGRQFPNYSSELNVNALELEDSALYLCASSFPSSWLSDGRSYEQYFGPGTRLTVT.

This chain connects TRBV5-1 to TRBJ2-1; 16 nucleotides match TRBD2. The J segment lost 9 bases and the V segment lost 2 bases, leaving 5 bases of the junction unmatched. CDR3 length: 16 amino acids. CDR1 is SGHRS and CDR2 is YFSETQ in the germline V gene. CDR3 region: CASSLLGTSGRGEQFF. The CDR3 nucleotides read TGCGCCAGCAGCTTATTGGGGACTAGCGGGAGGGGTGAGCAGTTCTTC.

This chain links TRBV7-9 with TRBJ2-5; no clear D gene. Near its end, the DNA agrees better with TRBJ2-7, so the J call may be wrong. Germline V CDR1 and CDR2: SEHNR, FQNEAQ (reference sequence). The CDR3 is made up of 12 amino acids. CDR3 coding DNA: TGTGCCAGCAGCCCACCGGACTACGAGCAGTACTTC. It specifies CASSPPDYEQYF.

V gene TRBV30 combines with J gene TRBJ1-4; TRBD1 agrees at 9 bases. V shed 3 bases, J shed 7 bases, and the junction held 6 bases outside the gene matches. There are 14 residues in the CDR3. Germline lookup yields CDR1 GTSNPN and CDR2 SVGIG (reference sequence). This CDR3 is CAWSPGQGFEKLFF. The CDR3 DNA reads TGTGCCTGGAGCCCGGGACAGGGTTTTGAAAAACTGTTTTTT.

This clone was picked up one time. V usage is TRBV11-2 and J usage is TRBJ1-3; no clear D. Trimming pared 5 bases from V and 0 bases from J, leaving 11 bases between. The CDR3 covers 15 residues. CDR1 and CDR2 from the germline V gene are SGHAT and FQNNGV. CDR3 in DNA: TGTGCCAGCAGCATGGACTCCGGCTCTGGAAACACCATATATTTT. It translates to CASSMDSGSGNTIYF.

The J gene is TRBJ1-6, the V gene TRBV27; 7 bases fit TRBD1. The V and J ends lost 6 bases and 5 bases, in that order; junction bases with no gene match: 16. The CDR3 has 18 amino acids. Germline V gives CDR1 MNHEY, CDR2 SMNVEV (reference sequence). This chain's CDR3 is CASRTLMGQSGNNSPLHF. As DNA, the CDR3 is TGTGCCAGCAGAACTCTGATGGGACAGTCAGGCAATAATTCACCCCTCCACTTT.

The V gene is TRBV7-2, the J gene TRBJ1-2; no clear D. Germline CDR1 SGHTA, CDR2 FQGNSA. V lost 1 base and J 0 bases, leaving 15 bases between the germline ends. The CDR3 totals 17 residues. The CDR3 DNA follows: TGTGCCAGCAGCTTAGGTGCGAAGCCGGCAGCTAACTATGGCTACACCTTC. Translated: CASSLGAKPAANYGYTF.

The CDR3: CASSLVGYEQYF. The DNA of the CDR3 is TGTGCCAGCAGCTTAGTGGGCTACGAGCAGTACTTC. This chain joins TRBV11-2 and TRBJ2-7, with unresolved D. Per germline, CDR1 SGHAT and CDR2 FQNNGV. The CDR3 is 12 amino acids. The ends were cut back, 1 base at V and 3 bases at J, with 4 bases in the middle.

The J gene is TRBJ2-7, the V gene TRBV4-3; D might be TRBD1 (6 bases). Germline loops: CDR1 LGHNA, CDR2 YSLEER. The germline V and J ends were trimmed by 0 bases and 3 bases, with 12 bases remaining between them. The CDR3 runs to 15 residues. DNA for the CDR3: TGCGCCAGCAGCCAAGACCGGAGAGGGGGCTACGAGCAGTACTTC. This translates into CASSQDRRGGYEQYF.

The chain links TRBV18 to TRBJ2-7, with D perhaps matching TRBD1 (6 bases). The V end lost 6 bases, the J end lost 3 bases, and 15 bases lay between the germline ends. CDR1 is KGHSH, CDR2 LQKENI, per germline. The CDR3 is made up of 14 amino acids. This chain's CDR3 is CASSGTSKVYEQYF. As DNA, the CDR3 is TGTGCCAGCTCCGGGACATCTAAAGTCTACGAGCAGTACTTC.

This sequence joins TRBV11-2 and TRBJ2-3; D may be TRBD2 (6 bases). Germline V gene data show CDR1 as SGHAT and CDR2 as FQNNGV. V was cut by 0 bases and J by 2 bases, with 12 bases left in between. This CDR3 contains 16 residues. CDR3 bases: TGTGCCAGCAGCTTAGATCTGGGCGGGAACACAGATACGCAGTATTTT. Protein sequence: CASSLDLGGNTDTQYF.

This clone has a single count. This chain connects TRBV28 to TRBJ2-2, with D perhaps TRBD1 or TRBD2 (5 bases each). The V end lost 7 bases, the J end lost 4 bases, and 13 bases lay between the germline ends. Germline values: CDR1 MDHEN, CDR2 SYDVKM. This CDR3 is 14 amino acids long. The DNA of the CDR3 is TGTGCCAGCAATTCGGGACGGGTCACCGGGGAGCTGTTTTTT. This gives the protein CASNSGRVTGELFF.

The rearrangement joins TRBV7-9 to TRBJ1-2; possible D gene TRBD1, 5 bases. There are 16 residues in the CDR3. The V gene lost 2 bases and the J gene lost 3 bases, with 16 bases spanning the gap. From germline, CDR1 is SEHNR and CDR2 FQNEAQ (reference sequence). The CDR3 sequence: CASSLMAGTSDYGYTF. In DNA form, the CDR3 reads TGTGCCAGCAGCTTAATGGCAGGGACGAGTGACTATGGCTACACCTTC.